These 20 T cell receptor beta chains originate from one sample sequenced in a study of long-term antiretroviral therapy in people with HIV. The immunoSEQ assay was v3.0, run at survey level. Profiling relied on immunoSEQ multiplex PCR, and the TCRdb table lists in-frame clones only, not all of them. The sample shows about 12,000 clones, 83% of them seen only once. Sequencing used unsorted PBMCs, obtained 3.4 years after starting antiretroviral therapy. The receptors were sampled from a man in his forties with HIV.

About this clone itself: One junction end does not reproduce the germline sequence, and a read error may be involved. This chain connects TRBV29-1 to TRBJ2-7; TRBD1 or TRBD2 may be the D gene (6 bases each). CDR1 is SQVTM and CDR2 is ANQGSEA in the germline V gene. The CDR3 runs to 14 residues. The CDR3 DNA reads TGCAGCGTAGAAGTCGTACAGGGAGGTTACGAGCAGTACTTC. As protein: CSVEVVQGGYEQYF.

The chain links TRBV12-5 to TRBJ2-6; possible D gene TRBD1, 6 bases. CDR3 size: 15 residues. The V end lost 9 bases, the J end lost 0 bases, and 12 bases lay between the germline ends. CDR1 and CDR2 (germline): LGHNT, FRNRAP. The CDR3 loop reads CARETGNSGANVLTF. In DNA form, the CDR3 reads TGTGCTAGGGAGACAGGTAACTCTGGGGCCAACGTCCTGACTTTC.

The CDR3 is CASSIPGMNTEAFF. CDR3 nucleotide sequence: TGTGCCAGTAGTATACCAGGCATGAACACTGAAGCTTTCTTT. The gene calls are TRBV19 and TRBJ1-1; no clear D gene. V lost 2 bases, J lost 0 bases, and 7 bases lay in between. Germline lookup yields CDR1 LNHDA and CDR2 SQIVND (reference sequence). The length of the CDR3 is 14 residues.

A few counts support this clone. The chain links TRBV13 to TRBJ2-7; TRBD1 might be the D (5 bases). V was pared by 5 bases and J by 2 bases, with 13 bases between. In germline, CDR1 is PRHDT, CDR2 FYEKMQ (reference sequence). This CDR3 comprises 14 residues. CDR3 sequence: CASSQSQTAYEQYF. In nucleotides, the CDR3 is TGTGCCAGCAGCCAATCGCAGACAGCCTACGAGCAGTACTTC.

The rearrangement links TRBV5-1 to TRBJ1-3; the D is unclear. Germline CDR1 is SGHRS and CDR2 is YFSETQ. Trimming removed 0 bases from V and 0 bases from J, with 10 bases in between. The CDR3 consists of 16 residues. The CDR3 sequence: CASSLVLGDSGNTIYF. CDR3 bases: TGCGCCAGCAGCTTGGTTTTGGGAGACTCTGGAAACACCATATATTTT.

The V gene is TRBV5-1, the J gene TRBJ1-3, with TRBD1 matching 7 bases. J gave up 2 bases and V 3 bases, and 2 bases lay outside the gene matches. CDR1 is SGHRS and CDR2 is YFSETQ in the germline V gene. The CDR3 consists of 14 residues. The CDR3 DNA follows: TGCGCCAGCAGCTCGACAGGGACTGGAAACACCATATATTTT. Translated: CASSSTGTGNTIYF.

The CDR3 coding sequence is TGTGCCAGCAGCTTAGGCATGAGATCTGGGGCCAACGTCCTGACTTTC. Protein sequence: CASSLGMRSGANVLTF. The V call is TRBV11-3, the J call TRBJ2-6; D is unclear. The V end lost 1 base, the J end lost 1 base, and 8 bases lay between the germline ends. CDR3 length: 16 residues. Germline V gene sequence: CDR1 SGHNT, CDR2 YENEEA.

V gene TRBV30 combines with J gene TRBJ2-6, with D unresolved. Germline V gives CDR1 GTSNPN, CDR2 SVGIG (reference sequence). The CDR3 runs 12 residues. Between the trimmed V and J ends, which lost 3 bases and 0 bases, there was a span of 0 bases. CDR3 loop: CAWSSGANVLTF. In nucleotides, the CDR3 is TGTGCCTGGAGCTCTGGGGCCAACGTCCTGACTTTC.

The V gene is TRBV7-9, the J gene TRBJ1-4, with a tentative D call TRBD1 (6 bases). CDR1 is SEHNR, CDR2 FQNEAQ, per germline (reference sequence). V was cut by 6 bases and J by 3 bases, with 14 bases left in between. The CDR3 contains 15 residues. CDR3 nucleotides: TGTGCCAGCAGGGCCAACAGGGAAGCTAATGAAAAACTGTTTTTT. It codes for CASRANREANEKLFF.

This clone appeared once. V usage is TRBV28 and J usage is TRBJ1-5, with D hard to call. The CDR3 runs 15 residues. Between the trimmed V and J ends, which lost 3 bases and 1 base, there was a span of 10 bases. The germline gives CDR1 MDHEN, CDR2 SYDVKM. The CDR3 reads CASSLGSQSNQPQHF. The CDR3 DNA follows: TGTGCCAGCAGTTTGGGGAGTCAGAGCAATCAGCCCCAGCATTTT. Filled out from reference TRBV28 and TRBJ1-5, the complete variable domain reads DVKVTQSSRYLVKRTGEKVFLECVQDMDHENMFWYRQDPGLGLRLIYFSYDVKMKEKGDIPEGYSVSREKKERFSLILESASTNQTSMYLCASSLGSQSNQPQHFGDGTRLSIL.

This chain connects TRBV5-1 to TRBJ2-3; 7 bases are shared with TRBD1. With 2 bases clipped from V and 4 bases from J, the junction kept 7 bases outside the gene matches. Germline lookup yields CDR1 SGHRS and CDR2 YFSETQ. CDR3 length equals 15 residues. The CDR3 region is CASSFETGMADTQYF. CDR3 DNA sequence: TGCGCCAGCAGCTTCGAGACAGGGATGGCAGATACGCAGTATTTT.

This rearrangement joins TRBV5-6 to TRBJ2-7; D call uncertain. V dropped 6 bases and J dropped 2 bases, with 15 bases sitting between them. Germline assignment: CDR1 SGHDT and CDR2 YYEEEE. This CDR3 comprises 14 residues. This chain's CDR3 is CASKRTPGAYEQYF. The CDR3 DNA follows: TGTGCCAGCAAGAGGACCCCCGGAGCCTACGAGCAGTACTTC.

The V and J genes are TRBV9 and TRBJ1-2; D uncertain. V was trimmed by 3 bases and J by 4 bases, leaving 10 bases between them. The CDR3 runs to 13 residues. Germline V CDR1 and CDR2: SGDLS, YYNGEE. CDR3 DNA: TGTGCCAGCAGCGCCGACATCCTCTATGGCTACACCTTC. Translated: CASSADILYGYTF.

The rearrangement uses TRBV7-8 and TRBJ1-5, with D possibly being TRBD1 (6 bases). Trimming took off 0 bases at V and 4 bases at J, with 13 bases between the two ends. In germline, CDR1 is SGHVS, CDR2 FQNEAQ. This CDR3 region has 16 residues. CDR3 DNA sequence: TGTGCCAGCAGCTTAGCAAGCCCCAGGGGAAATCAGCCCCAGCATTTT. As protein: CASSLASPRGNQPQHF.

V is TRBV7-6 and J is TRBJ2-3; maybe TRBD1 (5 bases). There are 15 residues in the CDR3. CDR1 and CDR2 from the germline V gene are SGHVS and FNYEAQ. Trimming took 1 base from V and 2 from J, leaving 10 bases between them. The CDR3 spells CASSLGPGNTDTQYF. In DNA, the CDR3 is TGTGCCAGCAGCTTAGGACCAGGGAACACAGATACGCAGTATTTT.

This clone was detected only once. V is TRBV27 and J is TRBJ1-1; D gene uncertain. CDR1 and CDR2 (germline): MNHEY, SMNVEV (reference sequence). With 4 bases removed from V and 0 bases from J, the gap between germline ends came to 9 bases. CDR3 size: 14 residues. This chain's CDR3 is CASSSYLMNTEAFF. CDR3 DNA: TGTGCCAGCAGTTCCTATCTTATGAACACTGAAGCTTTCTTT.

The V call is TRBV27, the J call TRBJ2-2, with D perhaps TRBD2 (6 bases). Germline assignment: CDR1 MNHEY and CDR2 SMNVEV (reference sequence). Between the trimmed V and J ends, which lost 2 bases and 4 bases, there was a span of 11 bases. The CDR3 runs to 15 residues. CDR3 sequence: CASSLGGGVTGELFF. The CDR3 DNA follows: TGTGCCAGCAGTTTAGGAGGAGGGGTCACCGGGGAGCTGTTTTTT.

The J gene is TRBJ1-1, the V gene TRBV19; TRBD1 matches at 9 bases. Looked up from germline, CDR1 is LNHDA and CDR2 is SQIVND (reference sequence). Unmatched junction bases numbered 5, after V lost 6 bases and J lost 0 bases. The length of the CDR3 is 15 residues. The CDR3 sequence is CASRDRGGLNTEAFF. The CDR3 nucleotides read TGTGCCAGTAGGGACAGGGGCGGATTGAACACTGAAGCTTTCTTT.

This clone was picked up one time. The V and J genes are TRBV6-5 and TRBJ2-7; the D gene could be TRBD1 or TRBD2 (5 bases each). This CDR3 is built from 14 residues. Trimming cost V 6 bases and J 0 bases, with 12 bases left between them. Per the germline V gene, CDR1 is MNHEY and CDR2 is SVGAGI. The CDR3 bases are TGTGCCAGCAGGGGCCGGGACCTCTCCTACGAGCAGTACTTC. It encodes CASRGRDLSYEQYF.

The genes are TRBV30 and TRBJ2-7, with D maybe TRBD2 (6 bases). Per germline, CDR1 GTSNPN and CDR2 SVGIG (reference sequence). Trimming cost V 5 bases and J 4 bases, with 12 bases left between them. CDR3 length equals 12 residues. The CDR3 nucleotides read TGTGCCTGGCGGGACTCGGGATACGAGCAGTACTTC. It codes for CAWRDSGYEQYF.